Following are 9 T cell receptor beta chains from one sample sequenced in a study of shared clonotypes between healthy human individuals. Naive-designated CD8 cells lacked CD45RO, were positively enriched for CCR7, and omitted terminally differentiated effector memory CD45RA+ cells. Sequencing was performed with immunoSEQ multiplex PCR; in TCRdb, only in-frame clones are kept and a portion is missing. The data contain about 2 million clones, approximately 94% of them seen just once; the ten biggest clones take up 0.85% to 1.3%. Sequenced material: naive CD8+ T cells sorted from blood. The receptor set was obtained from a man in his late teens or twenties in good health.

The chain employs TRBV10-3 and TRBJ2-7; maybe TRBD2 (6 bases). Germline V gives CDR1 ENHRY, CDR2 SYGVKD. V was trimmed by 3 bases and J by 3 bases, leaving 12 bases between them. The CDR3 has 14 residues. CDR3 nucleotide sequence: TGTGCCATCAGTGAACCTAGCGCCGGCTACGAGCAGTACTTC. Its translation is CAISEPSAGYEQYF.

The V call is TRBV4-3, the J call TRBJ2-1; TRBD2 matches 12 bases. CDR1 is LGHNA, CDR2 YSLEER, per germline. The CDR3 has 15 residues. V trimming: 4 bases; J trimming: 6 bases; junction bases outside the gene matches: 4. The chain's CDR3 is CASSLLAGGRNEQFF. In nucleotides, the CDR3 is TGCGCCAGCAGCCTACTAGCGGGAGGTCGCAATGAGCAGTTCTTC.

In this sample, this clone turned up once. The rearrangement uses TRBV28 and TRBJ1-3, with D unclear. The CDR3 covers 14 residues. CDR1 is MDHEN, CDR2 SYDVKM, per germline. V dropped 6 bases and J dropped 0 bases, with 9 bases sitting between them. For the CDR3, the DNA is TGTGCCAGCAGCCCTTTGGACTCTGGAAACACCATATATTTT. Amino acids: CASSPLDSGNTIYF.

The chain employs TRBV11-2 and TRBJ1-4; 8 bases match TRBD1. V shed 2 bases, J shed 6 bases, and the junction held 5 bases outside the gene matches. The V gene's germline CDR1 is SGHAT and CDR2 FQNNGV. This CDR3 contains 15 residues. The CDR3 DNA follows: TGTGCCAGCAGCTTACAGGGGGCAGGGGATGAAAAACTGTTTTTT. Its translation: CASSLQGAGDEKLFF.

Remarks on this clone: Other DNA variants within this sample encode the same CDR3. V and J are TRBV6-5 and TRBJ2-7; D is ambiguous. The CDR3 totals 13 residues. Trimming left V 2 bases short and J 3 bases short, with 8 bases between. Germline assignment: CDR1 MNHEY and CDR2 SVGAGI. The chain's CDR3 is CASSYGVGYEQYF. DNA for the CDR3: TGTGCCAGCAGTTACGGGGTCGGCTACGAGCAGTACTTC.

The chain is built from TRBV7-2 and TRBJ2-7; no reliable D call. Trimming removed 1 base from V and 1 base from J, with 11 bases in between. The CDR3 loop spans 15 amino acids. Germline CDR1 is SGHTA and CDR2 is FQGNSA. CDR3 loop: CASSLVGKPSYEQYF. CDR3 nucleotide sequence: TGTGCCAGCAGCTTAGTAGGAAAGCCATCCTACGAGCAGTACTTC.

This clone showed up just once. The chain has TRBV29-1 and TRBJ1-2; D gene ambiguous. V lost 2 bases, J lost 4 bases, and 11 bases lay in between. From germline, CDR1 is SQVTM and CDR2 ANQGSEA. This CDR3 comprises 13 residues. Written as DNA, the CDR3 is TGCAGCGTTGAATTCCCAGAAAGCTATGGCTACACCTTC. Its translation is CSVEFPESYGYTF.

For this clone: Other DNA sequences in the sample encode the same CDR3. This chain uses TRBV4-1 with TRBJ2-7, with a possible D match to TRBD1 (5 bases). Germline-derived CDR1 and CDR2 are MGHRA and YSYEKL. The CDR3 spans 13 residues. Trimming shortened V by 3 bases and J by 1 base, and 7 bases separated the two germline ends. CDR3 DNA: TGCGCCAGCAGCCACGACAGATCCTACGAGCAGTACTTC. It translates to CASSHDRSYEQYF.

V is TRBV5-1 and J is TRBJ2-3; 15 bases agree with TRBD2. This CDR3 has 19 amino acids. Germline-derived CDR1 and CDR2 are SGHRS and YFSETQ. V trimming: 4 bases; J trimming: 1 base; junction bases outside the gene matches: 10. The CDR3 bases are TGCGCCAGCAGCCCTAACAGGACTAGCGGGAGGGCCCGCACAGATACGCAGTATTTT. The encoded protein is CASSPNRTSGRARTDTQYF.